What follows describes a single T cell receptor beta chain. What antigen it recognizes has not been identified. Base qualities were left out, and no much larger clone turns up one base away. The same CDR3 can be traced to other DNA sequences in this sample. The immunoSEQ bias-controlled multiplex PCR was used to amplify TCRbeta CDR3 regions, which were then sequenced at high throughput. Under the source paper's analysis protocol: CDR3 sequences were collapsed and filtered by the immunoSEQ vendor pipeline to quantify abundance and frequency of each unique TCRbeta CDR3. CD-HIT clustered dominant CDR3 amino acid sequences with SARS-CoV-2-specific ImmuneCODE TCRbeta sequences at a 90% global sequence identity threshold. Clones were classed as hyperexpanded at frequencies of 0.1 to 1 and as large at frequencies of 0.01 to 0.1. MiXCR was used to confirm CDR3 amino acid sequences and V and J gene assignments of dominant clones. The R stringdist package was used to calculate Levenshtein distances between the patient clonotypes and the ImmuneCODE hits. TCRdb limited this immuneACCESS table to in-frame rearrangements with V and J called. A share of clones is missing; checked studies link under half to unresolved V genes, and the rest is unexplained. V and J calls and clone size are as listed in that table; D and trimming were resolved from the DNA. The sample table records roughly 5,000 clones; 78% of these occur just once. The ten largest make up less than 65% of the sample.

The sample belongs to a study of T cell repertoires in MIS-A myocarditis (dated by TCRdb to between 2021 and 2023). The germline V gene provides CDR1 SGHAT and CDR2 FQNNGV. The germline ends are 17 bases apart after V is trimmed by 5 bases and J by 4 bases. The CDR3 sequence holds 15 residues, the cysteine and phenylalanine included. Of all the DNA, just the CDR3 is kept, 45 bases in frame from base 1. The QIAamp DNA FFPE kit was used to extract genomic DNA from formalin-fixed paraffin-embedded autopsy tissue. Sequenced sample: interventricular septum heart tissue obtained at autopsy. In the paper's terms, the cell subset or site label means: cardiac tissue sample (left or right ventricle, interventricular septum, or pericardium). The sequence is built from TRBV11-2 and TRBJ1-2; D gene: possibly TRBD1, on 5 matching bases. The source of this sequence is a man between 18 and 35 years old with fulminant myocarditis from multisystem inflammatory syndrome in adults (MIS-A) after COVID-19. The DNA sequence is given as TGTGCCAGCAGCGTCCATCAAGGGGACGGCTATGGCTACACCTTC. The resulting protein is CASSVHQGDGYGYTF.